The 17 T cell receptor beta chains listed next were all sequenced from one sample in a study of cytomegalovirus exposure and HLA in healthy donors. The PCR contained 60 Vbeta and 13 Jbeta primers. Sequencing was performed with immunoSEQ multiplex PCR; in TCRdb, only in-frame clones are kept and a portion is missing. The repertoire holds around 180,000 clones, with around 85% as singletons. Material: PBMCs. These receptors all stem from a boy between 2 and 15 years old in good health and CMV-seronegative.

The rearrangement links TRBV23-1 to TRBJ2-7; 10 bases line up with TRBD1. TRBV23-1 is reported as an ORF; its role is uncertain. The CDR3 has 16 amino acids. V shed 0 bases, J shed 0 bases, and the junction held 2 bases outside the gene matches. In nucleotides, the CDR3 is TGCGCCAGCAGTCAATCCGGGACAGGGGACTCCTACGAGCAGTACGTC. This sequence encodes CASSQSGTGDSYEQYV.

The chain has TRBV2 and TRBJ2-5; a possible D gene is TRBD1 (6 bases). Germline values: CDR1 SNHLY, CDR2 FYNNEI. Trimming stripped 6 bases from V and 6 bases from J, with 17 bases between. This CDR3 has 14 amino acids. The CDR3 DNA follows: TGTGCCAGCAGCCGGGACACCCAATTTAAGACCCAGTACTTC. As protein: CASSRDTQFKTQYF.

This rearrangement joins TRBV9 to TRBJ2-7; 8 bases are a match to TRBD1. The CDR3 is 13 amino acids. CDR1 is SGDLS and CDR2 is YYNGEE in the germline V gene. The junction had 3 bases not matched to a gene; V was cut back by 5 bases and J by 2 bases. This CDR3 reads CASSLDRAYEQYF. The CDR3 DNA reads TGTGCCAGCAGTTTGGACAGGGCCTACGAGCAGTACTTC.

This chain uses TRBV6-5 with TRBJ2-3, with 7 bases aligning to TRBD2. V shed 5 bases and J 0 bases; nucleotides not matched to a gene: 2. Per the germline V gene, CDR1 is MNHEY and CDR2 is SVGAGI. This CDR3 has 14 residues. CDR3 nucleotides: TGTGCCAGCAGTCCCGGGGGGAGCACAGATACGCAGTATTTT. Amino acid sequence: CASSPGGSTDTQYF.

V gene TRBV19 combines with J gene TRBJ2-3, with 7 positions matching TRBD2. Germline-derived CDR1 and CDR2 are LNHDA and SQIVND (reference sequence). CDR3 length: 16 amino acids. V lost 5 bases and J lost 1; bases outside the gene matches: 9. This CDR3 is CASSPSLTSGTDTQYF. The CDR3 DNA follows: TGTGCCAGTAGTCCATCCCTTACTAGCGGCACAGATACGCAGTATTTT.

The chain couples TRBV28 to TRBJ1-2; TRBD1 aligns across 9 bases. The CDR3 contains 15 residues. The J segment lost 1 base and the V segment lost 3 bases, leaving 3 bases of the junction unmatched. From germline, CDR1 is MDHEN and CDR2 SYDVKM. In DNA, the CDR3 is TGTGCCAGCAGTTTGGGGACAGGGATTAACTATGGCTACACCTTC. It codes for CASSLGTGINYGYTF.

This rearrangement joins TRBV7-9 to TRBJ2-1; 8 nucleotides match TRBD2. Germline V CDR1 and CDR2: SEHNR, FQNEAQ (reference sequence). This CDR3 contains 14 residues. V shed 1 base, J shed 5 bases, and the junction held 1 base outside the gene matches. The CDR3: CASSLGTSNNEQFF. CDR3 bases: TGTGCCAGCAGCTTAGGGACTAGCAACAATGAGCAGTTCTTC.

This clone was recorded once. CDR3: CASSQALQGRDEQFF. The CDR3 nucleotides are TGTGCCAGCAGCCAAGCATTACAGGGTCGGGATGAGCAGTTCTTC. The chain has TRBV4-2 and TRBJ2-1; D is possibly TRBD1 (6 bases). The CDR3 extends over 15 amino acids. Trimming took 1 base from V and 8 from J, leaving 15 bases between them. Germline CDR1 LGHNA, CDR2 YNFKEQ.

This clone was seen just once. The genes are TRBV5-1 and TRBJ2-3; 15 bases are shared with TRBD2. From germline, CDR1 is SGHRS and CDR2 YFSETQ. The CDR3 consists of 16 residues. Trimming at V came to 0 bases and at J to 4 bases, leaving 0 bases not matched to a gene. The CDR3 sequence: CASSLGTSGRADTQYF. The CDR3 nucleotides read TGCGCCAGCAGCTTGGGGACTAGCGGGAGGGCAGATACGCAGTATTTT.

The chain uses TRBV30 and TRBJ2-5; D gene ambiguous. CDR3 size: 10 residues. The germline V gene encodes CDR1 GTSNPN and CDR2 SVGIG (reference sequence). Trimming removed 8 bases from V and 5 bases from J, with 9 bases in between. CDR3 protein: CAGKSETQYF. CDR3 DNA sequence: TGTGCCGGCAAGTCGGAGACCCAGTACTTC.

The table lists this clone with a few counts. The V and J genes are TRBV7-9 and TRBJ2-3; D may be TRBD2 (6 bases). This CDR3 contains 17 residues. Germline V gene lookup returns CDR1 SEHNR and CDR2 FQNEAQ (reference sequence). Trimming removed 0 bases at V and 1 base at J, with 14 bases between. In DNA, the CDR3 is TGTGCCAGCAGCTTAGCTAGCGGCGCGAGTGGCACAGATACGCAGTATTTT. Protein product: CASSLASGASGTDTQYF.

The CDR3 DNA reads as TGTGCCTGGAGAAACAGAGATGGCTACACCTTC. Protein sequence: CAWRNRDGYTF. The V gene is TRBV30, the J gene TRBJ1-2, with D unresolved. Trimming stripped 3 bases from V and 6 bases from J, with 8 bases between. Germline CDR1 reads GTSNPN; CDR2 reads SVGIG (reference sequence). The CDR3 sequence is 11 residues long.

A few counts support this clone. The chain recombines TRBV14 with TRBJ2-5, with 7 positions matching TRBD2. The J call may be wrong; the DNA end is better matched by TRBJ2-7. The CDR3 is 13 residues long. Germline lookup yields CDR1 SGHDN and CDR2 FVKESK. The CDR3 reads CASSSGWGGEQYF. In nucleotides, the CDR3 is TGTGCCAGCAGCAGCGGGTGGGGGGGCGAGCAGTACTTC.

This clone is a singleton in its sample. The rearrangement joins TRBV28 to TRBJ1-1; TRBD1 aligns across 9 bases. This CDR3 is 14 amino acids long. Per germline, CDR1 MDHEN and CDR2 SYDVKM. The junction had 6 bases not matched to a gene; V was cut back by 7 bases and J by 3 bases. CDR3 in amino acids: CASKSNRGHTEAFF. Written as DNA, the CDR3 is TGTGCCAGCAAATCCAACAGGGGGCACACTGAAGCTTTCTTT.

The rearrangement joins TRBV28 to TRBJ1-5; TRBD1 agrees at 10 bases. The CDR3 contains 20 residues. Germline V gives CDR1 MDHEN, CDR2 SYDVKM. The V and J ends lost 0 bases and 0 bases, in that order; junction bases with no gene match: 11. Here the CDR3 reads CASSLWSRQGASNSNQPQHF. The CDR3 nucleotides are TGTGCCAGCAGTTTATGGTCGCGACAGGGGGCAAGTAATAGCAATCAGCCCCAGCATTTT.

The DNA for the CDR3 is TGTGCCAGCAATTATGCCTACGAGCAGTACTTC. Its translation: CASNYAYEQYF. The chain is built from TRBV28 and TRBJ2-7; unclear D gene. The CDR3 is made up of 11 amino acids. Germline V gene data show CDR1 as MDHEN and CDR2 as SYDVKM. Trimming took 7 bases from V and 2 from J, leaving 6 bases between them.

The chain couples TRBV30 to TRBJ2-4, with D perhaps matching TRBD2 (7 bases). Trimming took 5 bases from V and 9 from J, leaving 17 bases between them. The CDR3 length is 13 residues. Per the germline V gene, CDR1 is GTSNPN and CDR2 is SVGIG (reference sequence). For the CDR3, the DNA is TGTGCCTGGGAGCTGGCGGGGGCGAGCATTCAGTACTTC. Amino acid sequence: CAWELAGASIQYF.